A selection of T cell receptor beta chains follows, all from one sample in a study of glioma-infiltrating T cells after dendritic cell vaccination. Some clones are missing from TCRdb's copy, which holds only in-frame ones; the method was immunoSEQ multiplex PCR. The sample contains 45,000 to 50,000 clones, 85% of which appear only once. Specimen: blood, collected before dendritic cell vaccination. The receptors were gathered from a human donor with glioblastoma. Both conserved end residues are part of each CDR3. A D gene is named only where the DNA matches it firmly. Clone sizes are given selectively: once, few, many, or a class where the clone is expanded.

j_gene: TRBJ2-3; abundance: .; v_gene: TRBV6-1; d_gene: .; CDR3aa: CASSETSSGTDTQYF; CDR3nt: TGTGCCAGCAGTGAAACTAGCTCTGGCACAGATACGCAGTATTTT
j_gene: TRBJ2-1; abundance: .; v_gene: TRBV19; d_gene: .; CDR3aa: CASSIVAAGASYNEQFF; CDR3nt: TGTGCCAGTAGTATAGTTGCGGCGGGGGCTTCCTACAATGAGCAGTTCTTC
j_gene: TRBJ2-6; abundance: .; v_gene: TRBV7-9; d_gene: .; CDR3aa: CASSLPSSGANVLTF; CDR3nt: TGTGCCAGCAGCTTACCCTCCTCTGGGGCCAACGTCCTGACTTTC
j_gene: TRBJ2-3; abundance: .; v_gene: TRBV4-2; d_gene: TRBD2; CDR3aa: CASSQPTSGRVADTQYF; CDR3nt: TGTGCCAGCAGCCAGCCGACTAGCGGGAGAGTGGCAGATACGCAGTATTTT
j_gene: TRBJ1-2; abundance: .; v_gene: TRBV7-8; d_gene: TRBD1; CDR3aa: CASSFTGQGIGYTF; CDR3nt: TGTGCCAGCAGCTTCACGGGACAGGGTATTGGCTACACCTTC
j_gene: TRBJ1-1; abundance: .; v_gene: TRBV27; d_gene: TRBD1; CDR3aa: CASSLRTGGGNTEAFF; CDR3nt: TGTGCCAGCAGCCTTCGGACAGGGGGCGGGAACACTGAAGCTTTCTTT
j_gene: TRBJ2-3; abundance: .; v_gene: TRBV18; d_gene: .; CDR3aa: CASSPDKEAPTDTQYF; CDR3nt: TGTGCCAGCTCACCAGATAAGGAGGCACCCACAGATACGCAGTATTTT
j_gene: TRBJ1-4; abundance: .; v_gene: TRBV11-2; d_gene: .; CDR3aa: CASSWTEWEKLFF; CDR3nt: TGTGCCAGCAGCTGGACAGAATGGGAAAAACTGTTTTTT
j_gene: TRBJ1-1; abundance: .; v_gene: TRBV15; d_gene: .; CDR3aa: CATSRDRGGGTEAFF; CDR3nt: TGTGCCACCAGCAGAGATCGAGGGGGTGGCACTGAAGCTTTCTTT
j_gene: TRBJ2-3; abundance: .; v_gene: TRBV6-5; d_gene: .; CDR3aa: CASSYFQGSTDTQYF; CDR3nt: TGTGCCAGCAGTTACTTTCAGGGGAGCACAGATACGCAGTATTTT
j_gene: TRBJ2-2; abundance: .; v_gene: TRBV7-2; d_gene: TRBD2; CDR3aa: CASSLSFAGVRTGELFF; CDR3nt: TGTGCCAGCAGCTTATCATTCGCGGGAGTGCGCACCGGGGAGCTGTTTTTT
j_gene: TRBJ2-3; abundance: .; v_gene: TRBV30; d_gene: .; CDR3aa: CAWSVARPPYTQYF; CDR3nt: TGTGCCTGGAGTGTGGCTAGACCCCCGTATACGCAGTATTTT
j_gene: TRBJ1-1; abundance: .; v_gene: TRBV4-1; d_gene: .; CDR3aa: CASSHPPRGTEAFF; CDR3nt: TGCGCCAGCAGCCACCCCCCACGGGGCACTGAAGCTTTCTTT
j_gene: TRBJ1-2; abundance: once; v_gene: TRBV27; d_gene: TRBD1; CDR3aa: CASSFGAGGSGYTF; CDR3nt: TGTGCCAGCAGTTTTGGGGCAGGGGGTAGTGGCTACACCTTC
j_gene: TRBJ1-6; abundance: .; v_gene: TRBV29-1; d_gene: .; CDR3aa: CSVAGDNSPLHF; CDR3nt: TGCAGCGTTGCGGGGGATAATTCACCCCTCCACTTT
j_gene: TRBJ2-7; abundance: .; v_gene: TRBV7-9; d_gene: .; CDR3aa: CASSLDGGISYEQYF; CDR3nt: TGTGCCAGCAGCTTAGATGGCGGAATATCCTACGAGCAGTACTTC
j_gene: TRBJ2-5; abundance: once; v_gene: TRBV5-4; d_gene: .; CDR3aa: CASSSPRLGRTETQYF; CDR3nt: TGTGCCAGCAGCTCCCCCAGGCTGGGCCGCACAGAGACCCAGTACTTC
j_gene: TRBJ1-4; abundance: .; v_gene: TRBV7-2; d_gene: TRBD1; CDR3aa: CASSWDRRILFF; CDR3nt: TGTGCCAGCAGCTGGGACAGGAGGATACTGTTTTTT
j_gene: TRBJ2-1; abundance: .; v_gene: TRBV4-3; d_gene: TRBD1; CDR3aa: CASSQGWTGNNEQFF; CDR3nt: TGCGCCAGCAGCCAAGGTTGGACAGGGAACAATGAGCAGTTCTTC
j_gene: TRBJ1-1; abundance: .; v_gene: TRBV6-5; d_gene: .; CDR3aa: CASSRGTRNTEAFF; CDR3nt: TGTGCCAGCAGTCGCGGGACTAGGAACACTGAAGCTTTCTTT
j_gene: TRBJ2-7; abundance: .; v_gene: TRBV2; d_gene: .; CDR3aa: CASSVNPLRTAYEQYF; CDR3nt: TGTGCCAGCAGTGTAAACCCCCTCCGGACAGCCTACGAGCAGTACTTC
j_gene: TRBJ1-1; abundance: .; v_gene: TRBV25-1; d_gene: .; CDR3aa: CASSDLQGKRSEAFF; CDR3nt: TGTGCCAGCAGTGACCTTCAGGGGAAGAGGAGTGAGGCTTTCTTT
j_gene: TRBJ1-3; abundance: .; v_gene: TRBV14; d_gene: .; CDR3aa: CASSQDYSISGNTIYF; CDR3nt: TGTGCCAGCAGCCAAGACTACAGCATCTCTGGAAACACCATATATTTT
j_gene: TRBJ2-3; abundance: .; v_gene: TRBV19; d_gene: .; CDR3aa: CASNTRGVSTDTQYF; CDR3nt: TGTGCCAGTAATACTCGGGGAGTAAGCACAGATACGCAGTATTTT
j_gene: TRBJ1-4; abundance: .; v_gene: TRBV5-1; d_gene: .; CDR3aa: CASSWQGSNEKLFF; CDR3nt: TGCGCCAGCAGCTGGCAGGGATCTAATGAAAAACTGTTTTTT
j_gene: TRBJ2-5; abundance: .; v_gene: TRBV28; d_gene: TRBD2; CDR3aa: CASSFLTSGRKGTQYF; CDR3nt: TGTGCCAGCAGTTTTTTGACTAGCGGTCGAAAGGGGACCCAGTACTTC
j_gene: TRBJ1-4; abundance: once; v_gene: TRBV9; d_gene: TRBD1; CDR3aa: CASSPQTGEFEKLFF; CDR3nt: TGTGCCAGCAGCCCCCAGACAGGGGAATTTGAAAAACTGTTTTTT